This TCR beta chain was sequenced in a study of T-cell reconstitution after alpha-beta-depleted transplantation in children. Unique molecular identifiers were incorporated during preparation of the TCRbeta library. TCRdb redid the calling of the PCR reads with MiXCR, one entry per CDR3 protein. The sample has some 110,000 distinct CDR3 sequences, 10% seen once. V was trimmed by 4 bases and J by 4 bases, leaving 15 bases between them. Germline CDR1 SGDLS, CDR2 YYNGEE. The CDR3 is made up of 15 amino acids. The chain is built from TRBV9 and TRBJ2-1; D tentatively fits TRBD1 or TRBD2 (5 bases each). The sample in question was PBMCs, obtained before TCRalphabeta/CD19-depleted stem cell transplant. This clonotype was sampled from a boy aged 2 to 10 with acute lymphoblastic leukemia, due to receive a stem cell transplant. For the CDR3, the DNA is TGTGCCAGCAGCCCCGGGACCAATCCGTACAATGAGCAGTTCTTC. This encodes CASSPGTNPYNEQFF.